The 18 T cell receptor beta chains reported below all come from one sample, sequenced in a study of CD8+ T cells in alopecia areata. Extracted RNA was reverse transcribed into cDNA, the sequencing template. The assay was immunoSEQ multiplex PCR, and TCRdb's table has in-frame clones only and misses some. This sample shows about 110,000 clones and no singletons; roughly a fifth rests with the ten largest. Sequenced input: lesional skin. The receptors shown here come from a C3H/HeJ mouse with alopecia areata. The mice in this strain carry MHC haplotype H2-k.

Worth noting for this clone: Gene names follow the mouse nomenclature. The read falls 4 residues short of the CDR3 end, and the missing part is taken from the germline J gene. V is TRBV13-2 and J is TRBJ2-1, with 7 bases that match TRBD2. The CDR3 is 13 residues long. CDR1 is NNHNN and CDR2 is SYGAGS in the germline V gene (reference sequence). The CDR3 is CASGADWEAEQFF. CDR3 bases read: TGTGCCAGCGGTGCAGACTGGGAGGCT.

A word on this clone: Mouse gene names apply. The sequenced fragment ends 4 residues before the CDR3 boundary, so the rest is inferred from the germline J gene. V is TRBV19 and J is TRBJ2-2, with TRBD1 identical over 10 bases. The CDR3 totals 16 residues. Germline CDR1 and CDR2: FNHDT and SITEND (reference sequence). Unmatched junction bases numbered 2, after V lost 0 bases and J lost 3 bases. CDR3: CASSIGQGADTGQLYF. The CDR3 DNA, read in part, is TGTGCCAGCAGTATAGGACAGGGGGCAGACACCGGG.

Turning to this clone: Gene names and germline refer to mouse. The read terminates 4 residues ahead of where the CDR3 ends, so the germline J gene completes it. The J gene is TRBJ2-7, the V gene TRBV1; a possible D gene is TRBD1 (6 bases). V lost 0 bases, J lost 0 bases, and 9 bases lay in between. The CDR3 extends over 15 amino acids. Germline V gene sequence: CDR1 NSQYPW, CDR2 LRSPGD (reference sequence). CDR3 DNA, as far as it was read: TGCACCTGCAGTGCAGAAAGGGACACCTCCTAT. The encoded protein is CTCSAERDTSY. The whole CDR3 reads CTCSAERDTSYEQYF.

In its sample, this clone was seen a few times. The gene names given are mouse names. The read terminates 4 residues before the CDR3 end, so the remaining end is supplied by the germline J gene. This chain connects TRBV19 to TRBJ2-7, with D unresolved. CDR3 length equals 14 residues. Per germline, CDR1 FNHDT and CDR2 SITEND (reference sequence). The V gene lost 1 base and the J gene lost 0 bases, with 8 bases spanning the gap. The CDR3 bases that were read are TGTGCCAGCAGTATAACTCCTGACTCCTAT. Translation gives CASSITPDSY. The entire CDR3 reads CASSITPDSYEQYF.

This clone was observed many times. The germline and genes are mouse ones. The CDR3 DNA, read in part, is TGTGCCAGCAGCCAAGCCGGGGGGGCGCCAGAA. Protein sequence: CASSQAGGAPE. The CDR3 in full is CASSQAGGAPETLYF. The chain is built from TRBV13-3 and TRBJ2-3; 8 bases are a match to TRBD2. Read sequence stops 4 residues before the CDR3 end, and the germline J gene provides the missing end. Germline values: CDR1 NNHDY, CDR2 SYVADS. The CDR3 sequence is 15 residues long. V gave up 5 bases and J gave up 4 bases; unmatched junction bases: 9.

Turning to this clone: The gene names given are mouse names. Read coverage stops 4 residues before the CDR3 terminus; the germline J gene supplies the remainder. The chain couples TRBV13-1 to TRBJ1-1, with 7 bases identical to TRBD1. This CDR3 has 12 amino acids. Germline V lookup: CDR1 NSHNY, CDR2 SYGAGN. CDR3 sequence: CASSGGTAEVFF. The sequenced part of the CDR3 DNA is TGTGCCAGCAGTGGCGGGACAGCA.

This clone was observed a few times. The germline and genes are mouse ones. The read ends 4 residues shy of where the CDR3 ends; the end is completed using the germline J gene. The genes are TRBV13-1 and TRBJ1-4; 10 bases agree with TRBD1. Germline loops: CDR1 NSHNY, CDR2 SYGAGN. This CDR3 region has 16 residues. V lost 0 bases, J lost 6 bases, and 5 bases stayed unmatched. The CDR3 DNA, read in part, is TGTGCCAGCAGTGATGCAAGGGACAGGGGAGACGAA. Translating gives CASSDARDRGDE. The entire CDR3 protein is CASSDARDRGDERLFF.

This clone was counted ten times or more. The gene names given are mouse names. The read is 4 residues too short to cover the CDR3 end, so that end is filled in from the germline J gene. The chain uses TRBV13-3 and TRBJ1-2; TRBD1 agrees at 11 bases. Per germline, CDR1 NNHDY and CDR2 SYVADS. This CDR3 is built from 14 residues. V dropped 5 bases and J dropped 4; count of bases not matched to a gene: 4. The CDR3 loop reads CASSHGTGGSDYTF. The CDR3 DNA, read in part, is TGTGCCAGCAGCCACGGGACAGGGGGCTCC.

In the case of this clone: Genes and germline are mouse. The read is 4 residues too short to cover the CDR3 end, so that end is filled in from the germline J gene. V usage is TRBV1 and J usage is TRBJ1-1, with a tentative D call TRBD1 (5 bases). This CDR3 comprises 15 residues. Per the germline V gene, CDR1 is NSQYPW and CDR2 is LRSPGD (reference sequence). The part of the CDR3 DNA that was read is TGCACCTGCAGTGCAGATGGGGCTGGGGGGAGA. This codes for CTCSADGAGGR. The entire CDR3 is CTCSADGAGGREVFF.

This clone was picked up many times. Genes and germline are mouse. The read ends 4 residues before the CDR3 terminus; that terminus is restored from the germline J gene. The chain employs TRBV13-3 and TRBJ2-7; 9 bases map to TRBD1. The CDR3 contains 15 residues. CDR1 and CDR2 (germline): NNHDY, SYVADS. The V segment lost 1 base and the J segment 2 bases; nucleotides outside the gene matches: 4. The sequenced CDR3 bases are TGTGCCAGCAGTGATATGGGACAGGGCCCCTAT. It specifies CASSDMGQGPY. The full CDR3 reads CASSDMGQGPYEQYF.

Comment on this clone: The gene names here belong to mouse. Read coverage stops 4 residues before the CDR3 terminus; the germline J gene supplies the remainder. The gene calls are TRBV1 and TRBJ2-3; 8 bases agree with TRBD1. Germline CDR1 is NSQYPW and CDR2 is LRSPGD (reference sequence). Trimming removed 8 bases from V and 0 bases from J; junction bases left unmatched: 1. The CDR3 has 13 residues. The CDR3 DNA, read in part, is TGCACCTGCCAGGGGGCGAGTGCAGAA. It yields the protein CTCQGASAE. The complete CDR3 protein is CTCQGASAETLYF.

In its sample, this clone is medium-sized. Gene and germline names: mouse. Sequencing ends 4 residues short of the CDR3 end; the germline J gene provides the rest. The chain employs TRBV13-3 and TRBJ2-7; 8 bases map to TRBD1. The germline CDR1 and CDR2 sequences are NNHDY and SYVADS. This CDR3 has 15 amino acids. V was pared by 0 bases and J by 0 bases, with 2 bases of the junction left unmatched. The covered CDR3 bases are TGTGCCAGCAGTGATGGGGACAGGAGCTCCTAT. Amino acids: CASSDGDRSSY. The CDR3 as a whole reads CASSDGDRSSYEQYF.

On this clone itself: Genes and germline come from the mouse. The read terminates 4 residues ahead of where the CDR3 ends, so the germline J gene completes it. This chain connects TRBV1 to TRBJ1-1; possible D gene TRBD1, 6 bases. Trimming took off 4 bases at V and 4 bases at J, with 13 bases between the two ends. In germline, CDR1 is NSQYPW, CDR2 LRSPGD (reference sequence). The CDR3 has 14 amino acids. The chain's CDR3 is CTCSGNREGTEVFF. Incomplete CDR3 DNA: TGCACCTGCAGTGGGAACAGGGAGGGCACA.

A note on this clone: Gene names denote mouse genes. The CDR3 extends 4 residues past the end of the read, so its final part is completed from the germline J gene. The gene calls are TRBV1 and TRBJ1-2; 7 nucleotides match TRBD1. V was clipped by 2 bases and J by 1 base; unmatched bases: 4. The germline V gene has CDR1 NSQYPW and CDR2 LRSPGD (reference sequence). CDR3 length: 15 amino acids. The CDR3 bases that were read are TGCACCTGCAGTGCACGGGACAGAAAAAACTCC. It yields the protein CTCSARDRKNS. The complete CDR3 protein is CTCSARDRKNSDYTF.

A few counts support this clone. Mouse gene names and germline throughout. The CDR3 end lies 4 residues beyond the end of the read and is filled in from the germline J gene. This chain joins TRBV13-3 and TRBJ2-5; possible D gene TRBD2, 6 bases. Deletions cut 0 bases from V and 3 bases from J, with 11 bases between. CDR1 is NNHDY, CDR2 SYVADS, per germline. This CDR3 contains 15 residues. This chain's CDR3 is CASSDAVWGQDTQYF. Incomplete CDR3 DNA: TGTGCCAGCAGTGATGCTGTTTGGGGGCAAGAC. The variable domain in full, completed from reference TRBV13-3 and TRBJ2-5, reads EAAVTQSPRSKVAVTGGKVTLSCHQTNNHDYMYWYRQDTGHGLRLIHYSYVADSTEKGDIPDGYKASRPSQENFSLILELASLSQTAVYFCASSDAVWGQDTQYFGPGTRLLVL.

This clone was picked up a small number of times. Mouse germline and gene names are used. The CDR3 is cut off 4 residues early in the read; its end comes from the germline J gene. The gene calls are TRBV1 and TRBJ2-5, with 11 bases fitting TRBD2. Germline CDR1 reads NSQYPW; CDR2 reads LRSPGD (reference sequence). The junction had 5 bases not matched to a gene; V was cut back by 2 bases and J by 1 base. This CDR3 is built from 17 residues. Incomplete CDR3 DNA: TGCACCTGCAGTGCACCCGGGACTGGGGGTTACCAAGAC. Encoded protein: CTCSAPGTGGYQD. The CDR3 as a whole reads CTCSAPGTGGYQDTQYF.

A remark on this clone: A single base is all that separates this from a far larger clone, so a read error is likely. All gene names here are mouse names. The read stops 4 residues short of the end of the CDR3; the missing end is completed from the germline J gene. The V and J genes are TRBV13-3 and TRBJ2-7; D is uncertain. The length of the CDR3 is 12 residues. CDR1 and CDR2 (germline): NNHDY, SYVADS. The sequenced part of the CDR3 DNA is TGTGCCAGCAGTCAACGCAGTTAT. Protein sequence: CASSQRSY. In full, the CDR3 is CASSQRSYEQYF.

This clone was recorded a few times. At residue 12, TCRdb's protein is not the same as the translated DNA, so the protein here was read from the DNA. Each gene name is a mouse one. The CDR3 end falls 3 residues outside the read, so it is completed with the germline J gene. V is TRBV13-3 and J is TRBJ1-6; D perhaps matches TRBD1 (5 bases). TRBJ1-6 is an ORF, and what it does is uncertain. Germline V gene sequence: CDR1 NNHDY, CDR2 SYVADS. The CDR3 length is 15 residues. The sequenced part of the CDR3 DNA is TGTGCTAGCAGTGAACGCAGGGCCTATAATTCGCCC. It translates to CASSERRAYNSP. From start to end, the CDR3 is CASSERRAYNSPLYF.